The rows below give T cell receptor beta chains drawn from one sample of a study of cytomegalovirus exposure and HLA in healthy donors. Produced via immunoSEQ multiplex PCR; TCRdb's table is partial and in-frame only. The sample includes 100,000 to 150,000 clones, roughly 10% of them seen just once. Material for sequencing was PBMCs. The source is a woman between 18 and 29 years old in good health and CMV-seropositive. Each CDR3 is given with its conserved first and last residue. The order of the fields is V gene, J gene, D gene, CDR3 protein. The D gene is left open where the match is weak.

v_call: TRBV28
j_call: TRBJ1-4
d_call: TRBD1
cdr3_aa: CASSPGTGANEKLFF

v_call: TRBV11-3
j_call: TRBJ1-1
d_call: NA
cdr3_aa: CASVMRANTEAFF

v_call: TRBV28
j_call: TRBJ1-1
d_call: TRBD1
cdr3_aa: CASRLTGSDTEAFF

v_call: TRBV4-2
j_call: TRBJ2-2
d_call: NA
cdr3_aa: CASSRDHSTGELFF

v_call: TRBV30
j_call: TRBJ2-6
d_call: NA
cdr3_aa: CAWSVQNSGANVLTF

v_call: TRBV5-4
j_call: TRBJ2-1
d_call: NA
cdr3_aa: CASSWVAVTYNEQFF

v_call: TRBV25-1
j_call: TRBJ2-3
d_call: NA
cdr3_aa: CASSVQGPDTQYF

v_call: TRBV28
j_call: TRBJ1-2
d_call: TRBD1
cdr3_aa: CVVYPDRAYGYTF

v_call: TRBV28
j_call: TRBJ2-6
d_call: NA
cdr3_aa: CASTTPSAGANVLTF

v_call: TRBV5-1
j_call: TRBJ1-1
d_call: NA
cdr3_aa: CASSGAPGDTEAFF

v_call: TRBV7-8
j_call: TRBJ1-1
d_call: NA
cdr3_aa: CASGRTLNTEAFF

v_call: TRBV6-5
j_call: TRBJ1-2
d_call: NA
cdr3_aa: CASNLDRSAYGYTF

v_call: TRBV7-8
j_call: TRBJ2-3
d_call: TRBD2
cdr3_aa: CASSSIVPSGNTDTQYF

v_call: TRBV6-1
j_call: TRBJ2-7
d_call: TRBD2
cdr3_aa: CASSGSTSGSLRRGEQYF